These 5 T cell receptor beta chains share one sample of origin, sequenced in a study of CD4+ T cells in melanoma. Some clones are missing from TCRdb's copy, which holds only in-frame ones; the method was immunoSEQ multiplex PCR. The table has more than 12,000 clones, 80% to 85% seen once. Input material: cells from a culture (not recorded whether cultured in vitro). The receptors shown here come from a human donor with melanoma.

This sequence joins TRBV7-2 and TRBJ2-7, with TRBD2 matching 11 bases. CDR3 length equals 15 residues. After removal of 6 bases from V and 0 bases from J, the junction contained 4 bases not matched to a gene. CDR1 and CDR2 (germline): SGHTA, FQGNSA. The DNA for the CDR3 is TGTGCCAGCAGACTCGGGACTAGCGGCTCCTACGAGCAGTACTTC. This gives the protein CASRLGTSGSYEQYF. Looking up the rest from reference TRBV7-2 and TRBJ2-7 gives the full variable domain: GAGVSQSPSNKVTEKGKDVELRCDPISGHTALYWYRQSLGQGLEFLIYFQGNSAPDKSGLPSDRFSAERTGGSVSTLTIQRTQQEDSAVYLCASRLGTSGSYEQYFGPGTRLTVT.

The V call is TRBV11-2, the J call TRBJ1-1, with D possibly being TRBD1 (6 bases). Looked up from germline, CDR1 is SGHAT and CDR2 is FQNNGV. CDR3 length: 17 residues. V gave up 2 bases and J gave up 1 base, with 17 bases separating them. Here the CDR3 reads CASSLIADRPANTEAFF. CDR3 nucleotide sequence: TGTGCCAGCAGCTTAATAGCGGACAGACCGGCGAACACTGAAGCTTTCTTT.

This chain uses TRBV7-9 with TRBJ2-1, with 12 bases fitting TRBD1. This CDR3 is 16 amino acids long. Trimming at V came to 1 base and at J to 8 bases, leaving 6 bases not matched to a gene. Germline CDR1 and CDR2: SEHNR and FQNEAQ (reference sequence). CDR3 coding DNA: TGTGCCAGCAGCTTAGGCGGGACAGGGGGCGCACATGAGCAGTTCTTC. Residues: CASSLGGTGGAHEQFF.

The chain joins TRBV5-6 to TRBJ2-7; D is unclear. V lost 4 bases to trimming and J lost 2 bases, with 16 bases between them. This CDR3 region has 15 residues. Germline V lookup: CDR1 SGHDT, CDR2 YYEEEE. The CDR3 nucleotides read TGTGCCAGCAGCAAACTGGGTAGCCGGGCCTACGAGCAGTACTTC. Amino acids: CASSKLGSRAYEQYF.

The rearrangement links TRBV30 to TRBJ1-5, with D perhaps matching TRBD1 (6 bases). The CDR3 contains 12 residues. The germline CDR1 and CDR2 sequences are GTSNPN and SVGIG (reference sequence). The V end lost 7 bases, the J end lost 7 bases, and 14 bases lay between the germline ends. This CDR3 is CAYSTGAQPQHF. Written as DNA, the CDR3 is TGTGCCTACAGCACGGGGGCCCAGCCCCAGCATTTT.